The TCR beta chain under discussion was sequenced for a study of early T cells in non-severe SARS-CoV-2 infection. This clonotype has a count of ten or more. TCRdb re-analysed the 5' RACE reads in MiXCR, keeping a single row per CDR3 protein. Of more than 55,000 distinct CDR3 sequences listed, about 8.9% are singletons. This CDR3 spans 13 amino acids. Trimming removed 10 bases at V and 6 bases at J, with 16 bases between. Germline V gene data show CDR1 as MNHEY and CDR2 as SMNVEV (reference sequence). This TCR derives from an adult who was a healthcare worker with PCR-confirmed SARS-CoV-2 infection or an uninfected control (not recorded which). This sequence joins TRBV27 and TRBJ2-4; D uncertain. The sequenced sample was whole blood. CDR3 loop: CATPLSSGNIQYF. The CDR3 DNA is TGTGCCACCCCTTTGTCATCGGGAAACATTCAGTACTTC.